The next 28 T cell receptor beta chains were all read from a single sample in a study of blood T cell repertoires in COVID-19. Only in-frame clones appear in the TCRdb table, and some are missing; sequencing was by immunoSEQ multiplex PCR. The data hold around 300,000 clones, with around 90% observed a single time. Sequencing input: peripheral blood. These TCRs come from a woman aged 40 to 50 who had recovered from COVID-19.

The chain is built from TRBV27 and TRBJ2-2; TRBD2 matches 7 bases. Germline trimming cut 7 bases from V and 9 bases from J; bases unmatched to any gene: 8. Looked up from germline, CDR1 is MNHEY and CDR2 is SMNVEV (reference sequence). This CDR3 has 13 amino acids. CDR3 in amino acids: CASTFRGGRELFF. As DNA, the CDR3 is TGTGCCAGCACCTTCCGGGGAGGGCGGGAGCTGTTTTTT.

This rearrangement joins TRBV27 to TRBJ2-6; 11 bases are shared with TRBD1. With 6 bases clipped from V and 4 bases from J, the junction kept 17 bases outside the gene matches. Germline V lookup: CDR1 MNHEY, CDR2 SMNVEV (reference sequence). The CDR3 loop spans 20 amino acids. CDR3 in DNA: TGTGCCAGCAGGAAAACCCAACCGGGACAGGGGGAAAAAGGGGCCAACGTCCTGACTTTC. Translation gives CASRKTQPGQGEKGANVLTF.

This chain links TRBV19 with TRBJ2-3; D call uncertain. Germline CDR1 reads LNHDA; CDR2 reads SQIVND (reference sequence). The CDR3 has 12 amino acids. The V and J ends lost 4 bases and 5 bases respectively, with 7 bases between them. CDR3 coding DNA: TGTGCCAGTAGTACTAAACGAGATACGCAGTATTTT. As protein: CASSTKRDTQYF. Based on the CDR3 plus reference TRBV19 and TRBJ2-3, the full variable domain is DGGITQSPKYLFRKEGQNVTLSCEQNLNHDAMYWYRQDPGQGLRLIYYSQIVNDFQKGDIAEGYSVSREKKESFPLTVTSAQKNPTAFYLCASSTKRDTQYFGPGTRLTVL.

V gene TRBV7-9 combines with J gene TRBJ1-5, with 8 bases lining up with TRBD1. CDR3 length equals 17 residues. The germline CDR1 and CDR2 sequences are SEHNR and FQNEAQ (reference sequence). V trimming: 2 bases; J trimming: 5 bases; junction bases outside the gene matches: 11. CDR3 protein: CASSLLNPGGLDQPQHF. The CDR3 nucleotides are TGTGCCAGCAGCTTACTTAATCCAGGGGGCTTGGATCAGCCCCAGCATTTT.

CDR3 nucleotides: TGTGCCAGCAGCCAGGGGGAGGCAGAGACCCAGTACTTC. Protein product: CASSQGEAETQYF. V usage is TRBV3-1 (or the pseudogene TRBV3-2) and J usage is TRBJ2-5; TRBD2 is a possible D gene (6 bases). CDR1 and CDR2 (germline): LGHDT, YNNKEL (reference sequence). The V end was cut by 3 bases, the J end by 4 bases, with 9 bases between. This CDR3 spans 13 amino acids.

This clone was recorded once. The V call is TRBV6-5, the J call TRBJ2-7, with 9 bases aligning to TRBD2. CDR1 MNHEY and CDR2 SVGAGI come from the germline V gene. The CDR3 covers 13 residues. V shed 7 bases, J shed 5 bases, and the junction held 6 bases outside the gene matches. The CDR3 region is CASTLAGSHEQYF. The DNA of the CDR3 is TGTGCCAGCACGCTAGCGGGATCCCACGAGCAGTACTTC.

Written as DNA, the CDR3 is TGCAGCGTTGAAGATCCTCTAGCGGGAATTGCCGGGGAGCTGTTTTTT. Translated, it gives CSVEDPLAGIAGELFF. The chain is built from TRBV29-1 and TRBJ2-2; 9 bases agree with TRBD2. Germline V gene sequence: CDR1 SQVTM, CDR2 ANQGSEA. The CDR3 covers 16 residues. J lost 6 bases, V lost 0 bases, and 8 bases had no gene match.

The V call is TRBV5-5, the J call TRBJ2-7; the match to TRBD1 covers 8 bases. Looked up from germline, CDR1 is SGHKS and CDR2 is YYEKEE (reference sequence). This CDR3 is 18 amino acids long. Trimming removed 4 bases from V and 6 bases from J; junction bases left unmatched: 21. The CDR3 DNA reads as TGTGCCAGCAGCCTGCACTCAACTCCCGGGACAGGTCCGTCCGAGCAGTACTTC. Its translation: CASSLHSTPGTGPSEQYF.

The V call is TRBV5-1, the J call TRBJ2-1, with 7 bases identical to TRBD2. This CDR3 contains 14 residues. The junction had 5 bases not matched to a gene; V was cut back by 0 bases and J by 8 bases. The germline gives CDR1 SGHRS, CDR2 YFSETQ. DNA for the CDR3: TGCGCCAGCAGCTTGGAGCGGGGACGGGATGAGCAGTTCTTC. Encoded protein: CASSLERGRDEQFF.

The CDR3 sequence: CASSKGVRSYEQYF. CDR3 sequence (DNA): TGTGCCAGCAGCAAAGGAGTCAGGTCCTACGAGCAGTACTTC. The chain employs TRBV21-1 and TRBJ2-7; the listed D gene, TRBD1, was not tested against the DNA. TRBV21-1 is tagged as a pseudogene. The CDR3 is made up of 14 amino acids.

This chain connects TRBV2 to TRBJ2-2; D may be TRBD1 (5 bases). Trimming took 5 bases from V and 4 from J, leaving 8 bases between them. This CDR3 has 13 residues. CDR1 SNHLY and CDR2 FYNNEI come from the germline V gene. The CDR3 loop reads CASSLGVTGELFF. CDR3 in DNA: TGTGCCAGCAGTCTAGGGGTCACCGGGGAGCTGTTTTTT.

The V call is TRBV2, the J call TRBJ1-2, with D maybe TRBD1 (6 bases). The V and J ends lost 1 base and 0 bases respectively, with 9 bases between them. This CDR3 contains 15 residues. Germline CDR1 is SNHLY and CDR2 is FYNNEI. This CDR3 reads CASSEGTATNYGYTF. CDR3 nucleotides: TGTGCCAGCAGTGAAGGGACAGCTACTAACTATGGCTACACCTTC.

The rearrangement links TRBV30 to TRBJ1-5; no clear D. The CDR3 sequence is 14 residues long. Germline CDR1 is GTSNPN and CDR2 is SVGIG (reference sequence). The V end was cut by 3 bases, the J end by 1 base, with 10 bases between. The CDR3 DNA reads TGTGCCTGGAGCGCCGGAGGAAGCAATCAGCCCCAGCATTTT. Protein product: CAWSAGGSNQPQHF.

The chain combines TRBV18 with TRBJ2-7; TRBD2 matches 9 bases. Germline V gene data show CDR1 as KGHSH and CDR2 as LQKENI. The CDR3 is made up of 14 amino acids. Losses at the gene ends were 6 bases for V and 7 bases for J; bases not matched to a gene: 10. In nucleotides, the CDR3 is TGTGCCAGCTCTTCCGCGGGGGGGGCTGGGGAGCAGTACTTC. This sequence encodes CASSSAGGAGEQYF.

This chain uses TRBV11-2 with TRBJ2-1; D remains unclear. Germline lookup yields CDR1 SGHAT and CDR2 FQNNGV. V lost 2 bases and J lost 8, with 22 bases in between. The CDR3 runs to 17 residues. DNA of the CDR3: TGTGCCAGCAGCTTACTTAGAATTGTTTCAAAACCCGATGAGCAGTTCTTC. Translation gives CASSLLRIVSKPDEQFF.

The chain combines TRBV5-4 with TRBJ2-7, with 10 bases matching TRBD2. Germline trimming cut 4 bases from V and 3 bases from J; bases unmatched to any gene: 7. Per germline, CDR1 SGHNT and CDR2 YYREEE (reference sequence). The CDR3 runs to 15 residues. CDR3 protein: CASSNGLAEFYEQYF. CDR3 sequence (DNA): TGTGCCAGCAGCAACGGACTAGCGGAGTTCTACGAGCAGTACTTC.

The CDR3 DNA follows: TGTGCCAGCAGCTTAGGGATGGCTGGCCAGCCCCAGCATTTT. It encodes CASSLGMAGQPQHF. The chain joins TRBV13 to TRBJ1-5; D remains unclear. Germline V CDR1 and CDR2: PRHDT, FYEKMQ (reference sequence). The V end was cut by 0 bases, the J end by 7 bases, with 10 bases between. CDR3 length: 14 residues.

The chain employs TRBV5-1 and TRBJ2-1; D possibly corresponds to TRBD1 (6 bases). With 5 bases removed from V and 0 bases from J, the gap between germline ends came to 12 bases. This CDR3 spans 15 amino acids. Germline V gene data show CDR1 as SGHRS and CDR2 as YFSETQ. This CDR3 reads CASRPTGASYNEQFF. CDR3 in DNA: TGCGCCAGCAGACCGACAGGCGCCTCCTACAATGAGCAGTTCTTC.

The rearrangement links TRBV4-1 to TRBJ2-6; D might be TRBD2 (6 bases). Trimming left V 0 bases short and J 4 bases short, with 13 bases between. CDR1 and CDR2 (germline): MGHRA, YSYEKL. The CDR3 consists of 17 residues. The CDR3 bases are TGCGCCAGCAGCCAAGATAGTGGGGGGTCAGGGGCCAACGTCCTGACTTTC. It yields the protein CASSQDSGGSGANVLTF.

V gene TRBV19 combines with J gene TRBJ2-5; 8 bases fit TRBD1. In germline, CDR1 is LNHDA, CDR2 SQIVND (reference sequence). CDR3 length: 14 residues. With V trimmed by 3 bases and J by 5 bases, 5 bases remained unmatched. CDR3 loop: CASSMTGARETQYF. The CDR3 DNA reads TGTGCCAGTAGTATGACAGGGGCCCGTGAGACCCAGTACTTC.

The CDR3 protein is CAISDLQPTNYGYTF. The CDR3 DNA reads TGTGCCATCAGTGACTTACAGCCTACTAACTATGGCTACACCTTC. V usage is TRBV10-3 and J usage is TRBJ1-2; D is unresolved. CDR1 and CDR2 from the germline V gene are ENHRY and SYGVKD. The CDR3 contains 15 residues. The ends were cut back, 3 bases at V and 0 bases at J, with 11 bases in the middle.

This sequence joins TRBV10-3 and TRBJ2-5; 8 positions agree with TRBD2. The CDR3 totals 15 residues. CDR1 and CDR2 (germline): ENHRY, SYGVKD. V shed 0 bases, J shed 3 bases, and the junction held 3 bases outside the gene matches. The CDR3 DNA sequence: TGTGCCATCAGTGAGTCTACTAGCGGAAAAGAGACCCAGTACTTC. It encodes CAISESTSGKETQYF.

V usage is TRBV24-1 and J usage is TRBJ2-2; 10 bases map to TRBD1. CDR3 length: 16 residues. The germline gives CDR1 KGHDR, CDR2 SFDVKD. V lost 4 bases to trimming and J lost 5 bases; unmatched junction nucleotides: 6. The CDR3 here is CATSDKDRGRTGELFF. The CDR3 DNA is TGTGCCACCAGTGACAAAGACAGGGGGCGAACCGGGGAGCTGTTTTTT.

This chain connects TRBV6-2 or TRBV6-3 to TRBJ2-1; 8 positions agree with TRBD2. CDR3 length: 15 residues. Germline CDR1 and CDR2: MNHEY and SVGEGT. Germline trimming cut 2 bases from V and 8 bases from J; bases unmatched to any gene: 8. CDR3 DNA: TGTGCCAGCAGTTACGGGACTAGGGGTGGCGATGAGCAGTTCTTC. Its translation is CASSYGTRGGDEQFF.

The chain uses TRBV7-3 and TRBJ1-3; tentatively, D is TRBD1 (6 bases). The CDR3 length is 15 residues. V was cut by 0 bases and J by 2 bases, with 8 bases left in between. Germline CDR1 and CDR2: SGHTA and FQGTGA. DNA of the CDR3: TGTGCCAGCAGCTTAACGGGGGCCCCTGGAAACACCATATATTTT. Residues: CASSLTGAPGNTIYF.

The chain carries TRBV27 and TRBJ1-5; TRBD1 matches at 9 bases. The CDR3 length is 13 residues. Germline CDR1 MNHEY, CDR2 SMNVEV (reference sequence). Germline trimming cut 8 bases from V and 2 bases from J; bases unmatched to any gene: 1. The CDR3 spells CASRTGGNQPQHF. The CDR3 DNA follows: TGTGCCAGCCGGACAGGGGGCAATCAGCCCCAGCATTTT.

This clone showed up just a few times. The sample holds other DNA sequences that translate to the same CDR3. J is TRBJ2-5 and V is TRBV3-1 (or the pseudogene TRBV3-2), with TRBD2 as a possible D gene (6 bases). The germline V and J ends were trimmed by 3 bases and 4 bases, with 9 bases remaining between them. CDR1 and CDR2 (germline): LGHDT, YNNKEL (reference sequence). There are 13 residues in the CDR3. CDR3 region: CASSHRGGETQYF. For the CDR3, the DNA is TGTGCCAGCAGCCATCGGGGAGGAGAGACCCAGTACTTC.

The chain carries TRBV11-3 and TRBJ2-1; D might be TRBD1 (5 bases). Trimming pared 1 base from V and 2 bases from J, leaving 18 bases between. This CDR3 is 18 amino acids long. CDR1 and CDR2 (germline): SGHNT, YENEEA. The chain's CDR3 is CASSLGFGQGSPYNEQFF. CDR3 DNA sequence: TGTGCCAGCAGCTTAGGGTTTGGGCAGGGTAGCCCCTACAATGAGCAGTTCTTC.